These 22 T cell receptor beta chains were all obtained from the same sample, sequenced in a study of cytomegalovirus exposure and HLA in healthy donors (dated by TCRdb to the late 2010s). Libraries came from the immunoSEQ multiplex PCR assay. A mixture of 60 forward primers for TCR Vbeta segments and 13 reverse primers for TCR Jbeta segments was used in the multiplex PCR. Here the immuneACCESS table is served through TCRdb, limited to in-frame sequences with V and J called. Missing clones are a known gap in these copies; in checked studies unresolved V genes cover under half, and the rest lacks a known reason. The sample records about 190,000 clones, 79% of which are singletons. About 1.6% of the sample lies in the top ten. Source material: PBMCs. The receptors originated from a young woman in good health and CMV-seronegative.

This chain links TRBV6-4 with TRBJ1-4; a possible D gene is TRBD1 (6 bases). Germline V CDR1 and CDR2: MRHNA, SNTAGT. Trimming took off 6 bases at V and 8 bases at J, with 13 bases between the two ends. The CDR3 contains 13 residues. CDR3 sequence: CASRNRVGEKLFF. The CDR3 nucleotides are TGTGCCAGCAGAAACAGGGTCGGAGAAAAACTGTTTTTT.

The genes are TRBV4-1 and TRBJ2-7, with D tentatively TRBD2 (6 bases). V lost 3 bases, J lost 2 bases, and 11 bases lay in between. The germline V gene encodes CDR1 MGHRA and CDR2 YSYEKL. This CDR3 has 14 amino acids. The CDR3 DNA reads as TGCGCCAGCAGCCACCCGGGAGAACCCTACGAGCAGTACTTC. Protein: CASSHPGEPYEQYF.

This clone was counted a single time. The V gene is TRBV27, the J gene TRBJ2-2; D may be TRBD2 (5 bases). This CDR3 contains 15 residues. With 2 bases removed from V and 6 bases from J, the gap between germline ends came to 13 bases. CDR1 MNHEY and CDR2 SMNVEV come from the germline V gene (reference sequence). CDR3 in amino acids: CASSLGLLGAGELFF. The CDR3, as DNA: TGTGCCAGCAGTTTAGGGCTTTTGGGAGCCGGGGAGCTGTTTTTT.

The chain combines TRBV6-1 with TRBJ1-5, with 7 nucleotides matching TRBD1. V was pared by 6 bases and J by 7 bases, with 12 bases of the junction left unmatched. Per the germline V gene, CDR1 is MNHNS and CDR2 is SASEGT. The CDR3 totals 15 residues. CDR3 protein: CASSRGTAPGQPQHF. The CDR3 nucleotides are TGTGCCAGCAGCCGAGGGACAGCTCCAGGACAGCCCCAGCATTTT.

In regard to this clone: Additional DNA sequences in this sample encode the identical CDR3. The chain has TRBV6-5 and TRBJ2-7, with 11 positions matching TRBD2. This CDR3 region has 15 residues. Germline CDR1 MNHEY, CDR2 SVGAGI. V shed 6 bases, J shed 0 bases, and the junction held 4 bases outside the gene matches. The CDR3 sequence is CASSLAGGSSYEQYF. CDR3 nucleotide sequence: TGTGCCAGCAGCCTAGCGGGAGGCTCCTCCTACGAGCAGTACTTC.

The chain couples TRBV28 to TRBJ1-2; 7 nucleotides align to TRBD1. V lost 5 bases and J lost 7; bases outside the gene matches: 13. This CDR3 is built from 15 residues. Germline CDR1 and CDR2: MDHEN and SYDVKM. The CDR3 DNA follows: TGTGCCAGCAGTCCCCTTGACAGGGATGGTGGTGGCTACACCTTC. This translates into CASSPLDRDGGGYTF.

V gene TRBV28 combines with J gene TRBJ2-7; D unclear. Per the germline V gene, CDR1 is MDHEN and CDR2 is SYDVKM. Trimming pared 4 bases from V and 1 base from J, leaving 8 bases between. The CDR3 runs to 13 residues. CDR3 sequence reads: CASSYGRSYEQYF. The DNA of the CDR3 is TGTGCCAGCAGTTATGGCAGATCCTACGAGCAGTACTTC.

CDR3: CASSLGNRLRTEAFF. CDR3 sequence (DNA): TGTGCCAGCAGTTTAGGTAACAGGCTAAGAACTGAAGCTTTCTTT. The chain joins TRBV28 to TRBJ1-1, with D possibly matching TRBD1 (5 bases). Germline CDR1 is MDHEN and CDR2 is SYDVKM. This CDR3 region has 15 residues. V shed 2 bases and J shed 5 bases, with 15 bases lying between them. Supplemented by reference TRBV28 and TRBJ1-1, the full variable domain reads DVKVTQSSRYLVKRTGEKVFLECVQDMDHENMFWYRQDPGLGLRLIYFSYDVKMKEKGDIPEGYSVSREKKERFSLILESASTNQTSMYLCASSLGNRLRTEAFFGQGTRLTVV.

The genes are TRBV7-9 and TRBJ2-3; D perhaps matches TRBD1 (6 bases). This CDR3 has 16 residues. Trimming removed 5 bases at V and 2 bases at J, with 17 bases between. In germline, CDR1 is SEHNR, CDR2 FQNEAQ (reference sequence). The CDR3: CASSQRRTENTDTQYF. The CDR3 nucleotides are TGTGCCAGCAGCCAGCGGCGGACAGAGAACACAGATACGCAGTATTTT.

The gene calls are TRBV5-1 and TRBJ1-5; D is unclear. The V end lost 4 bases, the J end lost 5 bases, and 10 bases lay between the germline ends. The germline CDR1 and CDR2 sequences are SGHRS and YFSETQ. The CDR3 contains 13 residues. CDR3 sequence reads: CASSPGTDQPQHF. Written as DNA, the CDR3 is TGCGCCAGCAGCCCCGGTACAGATCAGCCCCAGCATTTT. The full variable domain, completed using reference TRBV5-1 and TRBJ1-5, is KAGVTQTPRYLIKTRGQQVTLSCSPISGHRSVSWYQQTPGQGLQFLFEYFSETQRNKGNFPGRFSGRQFSNSRSEMNVSTLELGDSALYLCASSPGTDQPQHFGDGTRLSIL.

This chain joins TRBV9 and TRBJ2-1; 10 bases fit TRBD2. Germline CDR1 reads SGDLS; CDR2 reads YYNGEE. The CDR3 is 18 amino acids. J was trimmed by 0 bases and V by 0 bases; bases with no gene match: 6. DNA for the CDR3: TGTGCCAGCAGCGTAGGTGGGACTAGCGCCAGCTCCTACAATGAGCAGTTCTTC. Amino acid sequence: CASSVGGTSASSYNEQFF. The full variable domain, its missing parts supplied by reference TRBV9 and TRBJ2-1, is DSGVTQTPKHLITATGQRVTLRCSPRSGDLSVYWYQQSLDQGLQFLIQYYNGEERAKGNILERFSAQQFPDLHSELNLSSLELGDSALYFCASSVGGTSASSYNEQFFGPGTRLTVL.

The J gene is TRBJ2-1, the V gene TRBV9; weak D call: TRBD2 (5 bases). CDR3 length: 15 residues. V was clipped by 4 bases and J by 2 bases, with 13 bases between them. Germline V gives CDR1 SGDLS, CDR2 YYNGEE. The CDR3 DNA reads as TGTGCCAGCAGCCCCGGGGTAGGCGCCTACAATGAGCAGTTCTTC. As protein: CASSPGVGAYNEQFF.

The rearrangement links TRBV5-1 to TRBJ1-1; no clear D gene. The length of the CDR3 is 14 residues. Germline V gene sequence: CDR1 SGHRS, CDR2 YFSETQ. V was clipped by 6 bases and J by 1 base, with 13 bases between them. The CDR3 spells CASNSQRGNTEAFF. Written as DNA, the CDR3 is TGCGCCAGCAATAGTCAGCGGGGGAACACTGAAGCTTTCTTT.

CDR3 bases: TGTGCCAGCAGCCGGACAGGGTTCGACACTGAAGCTTTCTTT. Protein sequence: CASSRTGFDTEAFF. The chain recombines TRBV2 with TRBJ1-1; 8 nucleotides line up with TRBD1. This CDR3 region has 14 residues. Germline CDR1 and CDR2: SNHLY and FYNNEI. The junction had 6 bases not matched to a gene; V was cut back by 6 bases and J by 3 bases.

In nucleotides, the CDR3 is TGTGCCAGCAGTTCCCCGGGGACCTACGAGCAGTACTTC. Its translation: CASSSPGTYEQYF. The chain links TRBV28 to TRBJ2-7; maybe TRBD2 (5 bases). The ends were cut back, 4 bases at V and 2 bases at J, with 9 bases in the middle. Germline assignment: CDR1 MDHEN and CDR2 SYDVKM. The CDR3 runs 13 residues.

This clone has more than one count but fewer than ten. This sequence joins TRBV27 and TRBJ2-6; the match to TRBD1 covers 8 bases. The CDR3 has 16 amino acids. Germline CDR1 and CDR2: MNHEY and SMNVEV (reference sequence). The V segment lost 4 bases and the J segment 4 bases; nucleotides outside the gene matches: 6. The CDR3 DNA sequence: TGTGCCAGCAGTTCCGGACAGGGCCGAGGGGCCAACGTCCTGACTTTC. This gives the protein CASSSGQGRGANVLTF.

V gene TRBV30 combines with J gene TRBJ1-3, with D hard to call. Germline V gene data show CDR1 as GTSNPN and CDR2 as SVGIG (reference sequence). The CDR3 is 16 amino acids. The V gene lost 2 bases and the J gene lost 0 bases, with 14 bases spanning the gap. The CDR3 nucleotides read TGTGCCTGGAGTCCGATAACGTGGCTCTCTGGAAACACCATATATTTT. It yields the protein CAWSPITWLSGNTIYF.

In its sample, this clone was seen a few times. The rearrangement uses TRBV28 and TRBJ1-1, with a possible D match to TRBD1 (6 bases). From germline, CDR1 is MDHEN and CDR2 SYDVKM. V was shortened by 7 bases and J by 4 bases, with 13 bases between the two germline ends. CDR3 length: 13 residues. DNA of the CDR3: TGTGCCAGCATCAGGGGACACGGCACTGAAGCTTTCTTT. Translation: CASIRGHGTEAFF.

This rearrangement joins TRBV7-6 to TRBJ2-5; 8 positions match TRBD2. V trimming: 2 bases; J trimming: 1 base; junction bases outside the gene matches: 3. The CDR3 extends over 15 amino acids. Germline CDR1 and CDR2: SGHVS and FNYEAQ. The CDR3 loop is CASSLKLAGQETQYF. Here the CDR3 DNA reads TGTGCCAGCAGCTTAAAGCTAGCGGGCCAAGAGACCCAGTACTTC.

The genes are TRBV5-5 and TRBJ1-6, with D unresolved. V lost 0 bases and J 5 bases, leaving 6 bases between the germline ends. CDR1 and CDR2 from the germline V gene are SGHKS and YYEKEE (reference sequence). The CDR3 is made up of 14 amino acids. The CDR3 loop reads CASSLALNNSPLHF. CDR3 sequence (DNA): TGTGCCAGCAGCTTGGCACTTAATAATTCACCCCTCCACTTT.

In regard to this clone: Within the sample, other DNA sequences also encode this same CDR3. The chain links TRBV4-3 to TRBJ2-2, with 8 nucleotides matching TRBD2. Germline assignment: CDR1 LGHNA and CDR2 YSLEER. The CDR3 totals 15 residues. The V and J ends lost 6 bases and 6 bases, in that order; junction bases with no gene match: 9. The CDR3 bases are TGCGCCAGCAGGCCTACCGGGAGGGAAGCCGGGGAGCTGTTTTTT. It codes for CASRPTGREAGELFF.

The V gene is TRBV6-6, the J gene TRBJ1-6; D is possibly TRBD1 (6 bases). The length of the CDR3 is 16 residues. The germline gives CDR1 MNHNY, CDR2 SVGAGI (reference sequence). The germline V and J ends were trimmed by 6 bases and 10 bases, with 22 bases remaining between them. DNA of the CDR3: TGTGCCAGCAGACCCACACAGGGATTGGTGGGGTCACCCCTCCACTTT. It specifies CASRPTQGLVGSPLHF.